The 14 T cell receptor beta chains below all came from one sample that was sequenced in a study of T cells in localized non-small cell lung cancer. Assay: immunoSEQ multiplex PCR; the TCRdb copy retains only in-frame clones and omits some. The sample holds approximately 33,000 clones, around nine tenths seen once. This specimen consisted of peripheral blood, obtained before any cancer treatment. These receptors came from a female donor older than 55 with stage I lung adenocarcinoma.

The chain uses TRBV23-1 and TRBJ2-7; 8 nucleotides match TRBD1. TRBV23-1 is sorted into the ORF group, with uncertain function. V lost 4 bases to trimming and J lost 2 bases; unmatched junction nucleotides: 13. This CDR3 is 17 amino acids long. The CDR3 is CASSPRRGRPLTYEQYV. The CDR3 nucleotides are TGCGCCAGCAGTCCCCGCAGGGGGCGCCCCCTGACCTACGAGCAGTACGTC.

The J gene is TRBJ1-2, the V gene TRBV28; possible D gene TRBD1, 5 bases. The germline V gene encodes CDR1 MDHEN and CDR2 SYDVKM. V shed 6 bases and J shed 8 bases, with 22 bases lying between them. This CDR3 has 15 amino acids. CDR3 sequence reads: CASRLSLGTHRGYTF. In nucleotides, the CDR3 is TGTGCCAGCAGACTTTCACTTGGGACCCACAGAGGCTACACCTTC.

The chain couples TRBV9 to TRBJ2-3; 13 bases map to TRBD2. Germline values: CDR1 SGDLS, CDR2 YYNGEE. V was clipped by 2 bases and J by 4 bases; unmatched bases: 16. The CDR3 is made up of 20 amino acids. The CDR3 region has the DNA TGTGCCAGCAGCGTTACTAGCGGGGGGGCCGGAGACCCCAGGGCAGATACGCAGTATTTT. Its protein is CASSVTSGGAGDPRADTQYF.

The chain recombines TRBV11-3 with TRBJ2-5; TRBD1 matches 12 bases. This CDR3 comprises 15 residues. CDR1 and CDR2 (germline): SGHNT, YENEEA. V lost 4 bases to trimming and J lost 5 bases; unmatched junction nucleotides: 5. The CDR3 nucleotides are TGTGCCAGCAGCTCTGGGACAGGGGGCTTCGAGACCCAGTACTTC. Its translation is CASSSGTGGFETQYF.

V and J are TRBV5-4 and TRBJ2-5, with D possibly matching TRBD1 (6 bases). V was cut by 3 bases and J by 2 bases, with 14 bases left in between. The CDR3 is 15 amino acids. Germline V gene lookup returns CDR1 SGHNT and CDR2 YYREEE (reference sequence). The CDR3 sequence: CASSSGLGQQETQYF. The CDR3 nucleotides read TGTGCCAGCAGCTCTGGCCTTGGACAGCAAGAGACCCAGTACTTC.

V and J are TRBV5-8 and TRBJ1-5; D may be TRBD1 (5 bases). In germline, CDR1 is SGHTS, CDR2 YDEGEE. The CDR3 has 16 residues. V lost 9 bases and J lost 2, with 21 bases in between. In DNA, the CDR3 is TGTGCCAACACGGGGTCTCAGGGAGATGGCAATCAGCCCCAGCATTTT. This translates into CANTGSQGDGNQPQHF.

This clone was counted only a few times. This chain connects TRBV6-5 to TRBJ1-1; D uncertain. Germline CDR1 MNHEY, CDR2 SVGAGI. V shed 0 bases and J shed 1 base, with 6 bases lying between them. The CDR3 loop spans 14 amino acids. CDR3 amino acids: CASSYSTRNTEAFF. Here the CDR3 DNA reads TGTGCCAGCAGTTACTCGACGCGGAACACTGAAGCTTTCTTT.

CDR3 in amino acids: CASSNLRQDLFYGYTF. As DNA, the CDR3 is TGTGCCAGCAGCAATCTAAGACAGGACCTCTTCTATGGCTACACCTTC. This rearrangement joins TRBV5-6 to TRBJ1-2; TRBD1 is a possible D gene (6 bases). Germline V gives CDR1 SGHDT, CDR2 YYEEEE. V lost 4 bases to trimming and J lost 4 bases, with 20 bases between them. CDR3 length: 16 amino acids. Full variable domain (outside the CDR3, taken from reference TRBV5-6 and TRBJ1-2): DAGVTQSPTHLIKTRGQQVTLRCSPKSGHDTVSWYQQALGQGPQFIFQYYEEEERQRGNFPDRFSGHQFPNYSSELNVNALLLGDSALYLCASSNLRQDLFYGYTFGSGTRLTVV.

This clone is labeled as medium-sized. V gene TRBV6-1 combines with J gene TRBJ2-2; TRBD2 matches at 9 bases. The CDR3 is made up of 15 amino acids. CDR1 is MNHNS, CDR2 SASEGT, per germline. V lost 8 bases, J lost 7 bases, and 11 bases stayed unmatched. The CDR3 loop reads CASSFSGGTSGELFF. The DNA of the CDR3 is TGTGCCAGCTCCTTTAGCGGGGGAACGAGCGGGGAGCTGTTTTTT.

CDR3 in DNA: TGCGCCAGCAGCATCAATAATTCACCCCTCCACTTT. It is translated as CASSINNSPLHF. V usage is TRBV5-1 and J usage is TRBJ1-6; D gene ambiguous. CDR3 length: 12 residues. V was pared by 4 bases and J by 5 bases, with 4 bases between. Germline assignment: CDR1 SGHRS and CDR2 YFSETQ. The full variable domain, in which reference TRBV5-1 and TRBJ1-6 provide the parts outside the CDR3, is KAGVTQTPRYLIKTRGQQVTLSCSPISGHRSVSWYQQTPGQGLQFLFEYFSETQRNKGNFPGRFSGRQFSNSRSEMNVSTLELGDSALYLCASSINNSPLHFGNGTRLTVT.

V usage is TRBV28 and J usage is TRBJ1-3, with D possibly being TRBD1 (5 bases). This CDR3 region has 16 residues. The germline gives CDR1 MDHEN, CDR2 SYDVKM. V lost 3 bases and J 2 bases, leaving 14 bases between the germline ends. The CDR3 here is CASSFFPRDAGNTIYF. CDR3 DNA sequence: TGTGCCAGCAGTTTTTTTCCCCGGGACGCTGGAAACACCATATATTTT.

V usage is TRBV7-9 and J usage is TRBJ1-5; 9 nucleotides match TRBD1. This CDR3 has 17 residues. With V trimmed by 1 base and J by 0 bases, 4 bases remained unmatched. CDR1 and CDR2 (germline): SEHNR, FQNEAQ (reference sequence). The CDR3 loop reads CASSLGWTGDSNQPQHF. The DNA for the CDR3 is TGTGCCAGCAGCTTAGGTTGGACAGGGGATAGCAATCAGCCCCAGCATTTT.

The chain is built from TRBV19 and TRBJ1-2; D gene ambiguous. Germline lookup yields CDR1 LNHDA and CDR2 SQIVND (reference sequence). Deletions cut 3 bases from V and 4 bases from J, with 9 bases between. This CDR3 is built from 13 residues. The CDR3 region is CASSMVQIYGYTF. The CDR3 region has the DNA TGTGCCAGTAGTATGGTACAAATCTATGGCTACACCTTC. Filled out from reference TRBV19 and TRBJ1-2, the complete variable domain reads DGGITQSPKYLFRKEGQNVTLSCEQNLNHDAMYWYRQDPGQGLRLIYYSQIVNDFQKGDIAEGYSVSREKKESFPLTVTSAQKNPTAFYLCASSMVQIYGYTFGSGTRLTVV.

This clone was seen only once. CDR3 nucleotide sequence: TGTGCCAGCCAAAACAGGGATAACTATGGCTACACCTTC. Its protein is CASQNRDNYGYTF. V usage is TRBV9 and J usage is TRBJ1-2; maybe TRBD1 (6 bases). Trimming took off 7 bases at V and 1 base at J, with 11 bases between the two ends. The CDR3 contains 13 residues. CDR1 SGDLS and CDR2 YYNGEE come from the germline V gene.